A single sample is the source of the 3 T cell receptor beta chains below, sequenced in a study of post-analysis software for immune sequencing data (dated by TCRdb to about 2015). No antigen is known for these receptors. The library was produced with PCR. The data were produced on an Illumina HiSeq 2500. Unique molecular identifiers were incorporated into TCR beta cDNA libraries to reduce PCR and sequencing biases. The public sequencing data were trimmed at Q25 with fastp and processed into clonotypes with MiXCR by TCRdb, which kept only in-frame beta chains. Each record represents a unique CDR3 protein, reported with the most common genes and DNA among its rows. Recorded for this sample are hundreds of thousands of distinct CDR3 sequences; around 53% of them occurred a single time. Around 4.5% of the sample rests with the top ten. Study-level results and caveats: Several TRBV segments, including TRBV5-6, TRBV5-1 and TRBV20-1, were significantly more frequent in patients than controls.

Sequenced sample: blood. All receptors derive from a girl aged 5 to 17 with multiple sclerosis.

The chain combines TRBV5-1 with TRBJ2-1, with D possibly being TRBD1 (5 bases). Germline loops: CDR1 SGHRS, CDR2 YFSETQ. V was cut by 4 bases and J by 4 bases, with 12 bases left in between. The CDR3 runs to 14 residues. CDR3 region: CASSGIGVYNEQFF. In nucleotides, the CDR3 is TGCGCCAGCAGCGGCATAGGGGTATACAATGAGCAGTTCTTC.

This clonotype was detected only a few times. The chain uses TRBV12-5 and TRBJ2-4, with D possibly TRBD2 on 6 matching bases. Germline loops: CDR1 LGHNT, CDR2 FRNRAP. The CDR3 consists of 15 residues. Between the trimmed V and J ends, which lost 6 bases and 7 bases, there was a span of 19 bases. The CDR3 protein is CASGTFLARDNIQYF. CDR3 in DNA: TGTGCTAGTGGGACCTTCCTCGCGCGGGATAACATTCAGTACTTC.

Points on this clonotype: A read error may produce the germline difference seen at one junction end. The rearrangement joins TRBV20-1 to TRBJ2-1, with D tentatively TRBD1 (6 bases). The CDR3 consists of 14 residues. Germline V gives CDR1 DFQATT, CDR2 SNEGSKA (reference sequence). The CDR3 nucleotides are TGCAGTGCTAGACGGCAGGGGTACAACAATGGGCAGTTCTTC. Translated: CSARRQGYNNGQFF.